The T cell receptor (beta chain) described here comes from a study of OX40 agonist ivuxolimab in advanced cancers. Measured with immunoSEQ multiplex PCR; TCRdb has only the in-frame clones, and not every one. The profile shows over 50,000 clones, 70% to 90% of them singletons. Study-level results: Antigens targeted by the expanded peripheral T cells were not determined.

The CDR3 totals 15 residues. Germline loops: CDR1 SGDLS, CDR2 YYNGEE. V shed 4 bases, J shed 4 bases, and the junction held 7 bases outside the gene matches. Patients had blood sampled at baseline and again on cycle 4 day 1 and cycle 7 day 1. In regard to this clone: The antigen remains undetermined.

The chain is built from TRBV9 and TRBJ2-1, with 8 bases identical to TRBD2. Sequenced here: CD4+ or CD8+ T cells sorted from blood, sampled in a trial of the OX40 agonist ivuxolimab. The sequence derives from an adult with an advanced solid tumor such as melanoma, head and neck, liver or kidney cancer. CDR3 amino acids: CASSPGQRGYNEQFF. Written as DNA, the CDR3 is TGTGCCAGCAGCCCCGGACAGCGGGGGTACAATGAGCAGTTCTTC.